The 26 T cell receptor beta chains reported below all come from one sample, sequenced in a study of blood T cell repertoires in COVID-19. TCRdb's copy holds only in-frame clones and misses some; the assay was immunoSEQ multiplex PCR. This table holds some 190,000 clones, 70% to 90% found once. Sequenced material: PBMCs or T cells enriched from blood (not recorded which). All receptors come from a man aged 25 to 40 with acute COVID-19.

CDR3 in amino acids: CASSSQAYNEQFF. CDR3 coding DNA: TGTGCCAGCAGCTCTCAGGCCTACAATGAGCAGTTCTTC. The V call is TRBV3-1 (or the pseudogene TRBV3-2), the J call TRBJ2-1; D is uncertain. V was pared by 5 bases and J by 2 bases, with 7 bases between. Germline values: CDR1 LGHDT, CDR2 YNNKEL (reference sequence). The CDR3 has 13 residues.

The rearrangement uses TRBV18 and TRBJ1-6, with D possibly being TRBD1 (5 bases). Germline CDR1 and CDR2: KGHSH and LQKENI. Trimming removed 3 bases from V and 7 bases from J, with 16 bases in between. CDR3 length equals 16 residues. CDR3 DNA sequence: TGTGCCAGCTCACCGGGTGGCAGGGAATTGAATTCACCCCTCCACTTT. Translated, it gives CASSPGGRELNSPLHF.

The rearrangement links TRBV27 to TRBJ2-4; 8 bases are a match to TRBD1. The CDR3 contains 18 residues. V shed 6 bases, J shed 2 bases, and the junction held 15 bases outside the gene matches. Germline CDR1 is MNHEY and CDR2 is SMNVEV (reference sequence). The CDR3 region has the DNA TGTGCCAGCAGCCCACTGACAGGGGCCGCGCAGCCCAAAAACATTCAGTACTTC. It is translated as CASSPLTGAAQPKNIQYF.

J is TRBJ1-4 and V is TRBV27, with 10 positions matching TRBD1. The J segment lost 8 bases and the V segment lost 3 bases, leaving 3 bases of the junction unmatched. The V gene's germline CDR1 is MNHEY and CDR2 SMNVEV (reference sequence). CDR3 length equals 14 residues. The CDR3 loop is CASSFGTGDEKLFF. CDR3 nucleotides: TGTGCCAGCAGTTTCGGGACAGGGGACGAAAAACTGTTTTTT.

Remarks on this clone: The junction shows a germline mismatch at one end, possibly a read error. The same CDR3 also results from other DNA sequences found in this sample. V is TRBV3-1 (or the pseudogene TRBV3-2) and J is TRBJ2-2; possible D gene TRBD1, 6 bases. The CDR3 covers 15 residues. Germline CDR1 is LGHDT and CDR2 is YNNKEL (reference sequence). For the CDR3, the DNA is TGTGCCAGCAGTCAAGCAGGGGTGGGCACCGGGGAGCTGTTTTTT. Its translation is CASSQAGVGTGELFF.

The J gene is TRBJ1-3, the V gene TRBV18; 7 nucleotides line up with TRBD1. Germline CDR1 is KGHSH and CDR2 is LQKENI. The CDR3 consists of 16 residues. V dropped 3 bases and J dropped 8; count of bases not matched to a gene: 13. CDR3 region: CASSPDRDSRGYTIYF. The DNA of the CDR3 is TGTGCCAGCTCACCGGACCGGGACAGCCGAGGTTACACCATATATTTT.

J is TRBJ1-6 and V is TRBV12-3 or TRBV12-4; D call uncertain. The CDR3 contains 11 residues. Trimming stripped 9 bases from V and 7 bases from J, with 7 bases between. CDR3 amino acids: CASSGNSPLHF. The DNA of the CDR3 is TGTGCCAGTTCGGGGAATTCACCCCTCCACTTT.

The CDR3, as DNA: TGTGCCAGAAGCGGCCAGGGTAACACTGAAGCTTTCTTT. Amino acids: CARSGQGNTEAFF. J is TRBJ1-1 and V is TRBV5-3, with D perhaps matching TRBD1 (5 bases). TRBV5-3 qualifies as an ORF whose function is uncertain. Trimming pared 4 bases from V and 2 bases from J, leaving 9 bases between. The CDR3 is 13 residues long.

The V gene is TRBV5-4, the J gene TRBJ2-1; D is perhaps TRBD2 (5 bases). Germline V gene sequence: CDR1 SGHNT, CDR2 YYREEE (reference sequence). V dropped 7 bases and J dropped 6 bases, with 11 bases sitting between them. The CDR3 is 12 amino acids. The CDR3 loop reads CASHSLANEQFF. DNA of the CDR3: TGTGCCAGCCATTCTCTAGCCAATGAGCAGTTCTTC.

The chain joins TRBV7-9 to TRBJ1-4; 9 bases are shared with TRBD1. Germline assignment: CDR1 SEHNR and CDR2 FQNEAQ (reference sequence). This CDR3 has 15 residues. The junction had 4 bases not matched to a gene; V was cut back by 3 bases and J by 5 bases. CDR3 amino acids: CASSLRTGVNEKLFF. DNA of the CDR3: TGTGCCAGCAGCTTGAGGACAGGGGTAAATGAAAAACTGTTTTTT.

This chain joins TRBV7-9 and TRBJ2-7, with D possibly matching TRBD1 (6 bases). The germline V gene encodes CDR1 SEHNR and CDR2 FQNEAQ (reference sequence). The V end lost 2 bases, the J end lost 2 bases, and 13 bases lay between the germline ends. The CDR3 has 15 residues. The CDR3 DNA reads TGTGCCAGCAGCTTACTCCTGGGGGCTACCTACGAGCAGTACTTC. Translation gives CASSLLLGATYEQYF.

V and J are TRBV11-1 and TRBJ2-1; D ambiguous. The germline CDR1 and CDR2 sequences are SGHAT and FQDESV (reference sequence). CDR3 length: 12 residues. V lost 5 bases to trimming and J lost 7 bases, with 9 bases between them. CDR3 DNA sequence: TGTGCCAGCAGCCCCGACTGGAATGAGCAGTTCTTC. As protein: CASSPDWNEQFF.

This chain joins TRBV6-5 and TRBJ2-7; D may be TRBD2 (5 bases). The CDR3 sequence is 14 residues long. The germline gives CDR1 MNHEY, CDR2 SVGAGI. CDR3 bases: TGTTCGGTCGCCGGGGAACCTAATTGGTACGAGCAGTACTTC. It is translated as CSVAGEPNWYEQYF.

Here the CDR3 reads CASSLDIGDQPQHF. CDR3 nucleotides: TGTGCCAGCAGTTTGGATATCGGGGATCAGCCCCAGCATTTT. The chain employs TRBV27 and TRBJ1-5; D is undetermined. V gave up 3 bases and J gave up 5 bases, with 11 bases separating them. This CDR3 region has 14 residues. Germline V gene lookup returns CDR1 MNHEY and CDR2 SMNVEV (reference sequence).

The sample holds one count of this clone. This chain connects TRBV2 to TRBJ2-5, with D possibly matching TRBD2 (6 bases). The CDR3 sequence is 13 residues long. V was cut by 5 bases and J by 4 bases, with 11 bases left in between. Germline assignment: CDR1 SNHLY and CDR2 FYNNEI. CDR3 in amino acids: CASSLRGGETQYF. In nucleotides, the CDR3 is TGTGCCAGCAGTTTGAGGGGAGGAGAGACCCAGTACTTC.

The chain has TRBV2 and TRBJ2-7; TRBD1 is a possible D gene (6 bases). The V gene's germline CDR1 is SNHLY and CDR2 FYNNEI. V lost 6 bases to trimming and J lost 3 bases, with 24 bases between them. This CDR3 contains 17 residues. The CDR3, as DNA: TGTGCCAGCAGCGGATTAAACTTTGGACAGACTATCTACGAGCAGTACTTC. Translating it yields CASSGLNFGQTIYEQYF. Using reference TRBV2 and TRBJ2-7 for the parts outside the CDR3, the full variable domain is EPEVTQTPSHQVTQMGQEVILRCVPISNHLYFYWYRQILGQKVEFLVSFYNNEISEKSEIFDDQFSVERPDGSNFTLKIRSTKLEDSAMYFCASSGLNFGQTIYEQYFGPGTRLTVT.

This clone was found once. This chain uses TRBV5-5 with TRBJ1-1; D is undetermined. V lost 4 bases and J lost 1, with 14 bases in between. Per germline, CDR1 SGHKS and CDR2 YYEKEE (reference sequence). CDR3 size: 15 residues. CDR3 sequence reads: CASSLPGRANTEAFF. DNA for the CDR3: TGTGCCAGCAGCCTCCCGGGGAGGGCGAACACTGAAGCTTTCTTT.

The chain employs TRBV21-1 and TRBJ1-6. TRBV21-1 is assigned pseudogene status. This CDR3 comprises 14 residues. CDR3 nucleotides: TGTGCCAGCAGGGGGGACTCTGGGATCATCCCCCTCCACTTT. This codes for CASRGDSGIIPLHF.

The gene calls are TRBV29-1 and TRBJ1-4; no reliable D call. In germline, CDR1 is SQVTM, CDR2 ANQGSEA. Trimming left V 7 bases short and J 0 bases short, with 9 bases between. The length of the CDR3 is 13 residues. In DNA, the CDR3 is TGCAGCGCCGGCTACTCAACTAATGAAAAACTGTTTTTT. Its translation: CSAGYSTNEKLFF.

V usage is TRBV6-5 and J usage is TRBJ2-7; D is perhaps TRBD2 (5 bases). The CDR3 is 14 amino acids. V shed 2 bases and J shed 4 bases, with 12 bases lying between them. Looked up from germline, CDR1 is MNHEY and CDR2 is SVGAGI. CDR3 loop: CASSYAGRQYEQYF. CDR3 bases: TGTGCCAGCAGTTACGCGGGTCGGCAGTACGAGCAGTACTTC.

A remark on this clone: Germline is not matched at one junction end, which may reflect a read error. The V call is TRBV5-1, the J call TRBJ1-2, with 8 positions matching TRBD1. Germline assignment: CDR1 SGHRS and CDR2 YFSETQ. The CDR3 has 15 amino acids. DNA of the CDR3: TGCGCCAGCAGCCCTCAACCGGGACAGGTGTATGACTACACCTTC. As protein: CASSPQPGQVYDYTF.

The chain recombines TRBV2 with TRBJ2-2; 14 bases map to TRBD2. V was pared by 6 bases and J by 5 bases, with 8 bases of the junction left unmatched. CDR1 is SNHLY, CDR2 FYNNEI, per germline. CDR3 size: 17 residues. In nucleotides, the CDR3 is TGTGCCAGCAGGACTAGCGGGGGGGCCAGGGGAACCGGGGAGCTGTTTTTT. This translates into CASRTSGGARGTGELFF.

The rearrangement joins TRBV6-5 to TRBJ1-1; 10 nucleotides align to TRBD1. The V gene's germline CDR1 is MNHEY and CDR2 SVGAGI. CDR3 length: 14 amino acids. J was trimmed by 5 bases and V by 4 bases; bases with no gene match: 4. The CDR3 is CASSLLDRGTEAFF. In DNA form, the CDR3 reads TGTGCCAGCAGTTTGCTGGACAGGGGGACTGAAGCTTTCTTT.

In its sample, this clone was seen a few times. The V call is TRBV18, the J call TRBJ1-3; D not resolved. CDR1 and CDR2 (germline): KGHSH, LQKENI. Trimming took 0 bases from V and 0 from J, leaving 6 bases between them. CDR3 length: 15 residues. CDR3 DNA sequence: TGTGCCAGCTCACCACCGGGCCGCTCTGGAAACACCATATATTTT. Its translation is CASSPPGRSGNTIYF.

CDR3 bases: TGTGCCAGCAGCTCTGGAACCGGCGGGGGGGCGGACATTCAGTACTTC. Protein: CASSSGTGGGADIQYF. The chain has TRBV11-2 and TRBJ2-4, with 9 bases matching TRBD2. Germline V lookup: CDR1 SGHAT, CDR2 FQNNGV. The CDR3 contains 16 residues. The J segment lost 8 bases and the V segment lost 4 bases, leaving 12 bases of the junction unmatched.

This clone has a handful of counts. The rearrangement uses TRBV19 and TRBJ1-2, with a tentative D call TRBD1 (6 bases). V lost 5 bases and J 4 bases, leaving 14 bases between the germline ends. The CDR3 is 14 amino acids. CDR1 and CDR2 from the germline V gene are LNHDA and SQIVND (reference sequence). This chain's CDR3 is CASSEDSQGYGYTF. CDR3 DNA sequence: TGTGCCAGTAGTGAGGACAGCCAGGGCTATGGCTACACCTTC.